This T cell receptor beta chain derives from a study of blood T cell repertoires in COVID-19. In the study overall: T cells, B-cell-depleted T cells, or PBMCs supplied cDNA or gDNA.

Method: immunoSEQ multiplex PCR; TCRdb's copy keeps in-frame clones and lacks some. The data contain over 300,000 clones, 70% to 90% of them singletons. The CDR3 runs 15 residues. The V and J ends lost 0 bases and 8 bases, in that order; junction bases with no gene match: 3. Germline loops: CDR1 SGHTA, CDR2 FQGNSA. Specimen: peripheral blood. The chain carries TRBV7-2 and TRBJ1-6; 8 bases match TRBD1. The clonotype was recovered from a man between 18 and 35 years old who had recovered from COVID-19. The CDR3 DNA reads as TGTGCCAGCAGCTTAGCTTCAGGGGGCTATTCACCCCTCCACTTT. Translation gives CASSLASGGYSPLHF.